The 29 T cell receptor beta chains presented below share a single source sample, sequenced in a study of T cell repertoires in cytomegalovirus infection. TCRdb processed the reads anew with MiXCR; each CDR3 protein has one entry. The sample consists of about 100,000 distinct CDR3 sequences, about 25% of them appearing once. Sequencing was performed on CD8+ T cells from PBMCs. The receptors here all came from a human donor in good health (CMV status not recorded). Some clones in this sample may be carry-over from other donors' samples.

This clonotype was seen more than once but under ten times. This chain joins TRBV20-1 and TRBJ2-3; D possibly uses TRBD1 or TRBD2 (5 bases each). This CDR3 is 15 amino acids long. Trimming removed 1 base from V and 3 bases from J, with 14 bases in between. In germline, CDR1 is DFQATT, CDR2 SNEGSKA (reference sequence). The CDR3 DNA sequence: TGCAGTGCTAGAGCCATGGGGGAGAGAACAGATACGCAGTATTTT. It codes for CSARAMGERTDTQYF.

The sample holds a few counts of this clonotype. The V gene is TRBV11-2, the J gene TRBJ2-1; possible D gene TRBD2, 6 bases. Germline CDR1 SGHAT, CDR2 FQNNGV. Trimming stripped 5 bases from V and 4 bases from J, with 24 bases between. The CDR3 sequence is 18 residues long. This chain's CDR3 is CASSEGGDGTLPYNEQFF. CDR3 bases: TGTGCCAGCAGCGAGGGAGGAGACGGGACTCTACCGTACAATGAGCAGTTCTTC. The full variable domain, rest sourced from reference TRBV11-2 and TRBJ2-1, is EAGVAQSPRYKIIEKRQSVAFWCNPISGHATLYWYQQILGQGPKLLIQFQNNGVVDDSQLPKDRFSAERLKGVDSTLKIQPAKLEDSAVYLCASSEGGDGTLPYNEQFFGPGTRLTVL.

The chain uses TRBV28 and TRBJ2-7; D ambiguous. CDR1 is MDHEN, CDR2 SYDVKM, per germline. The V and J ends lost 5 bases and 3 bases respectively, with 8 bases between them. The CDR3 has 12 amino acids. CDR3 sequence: CASSPLHYEQYF. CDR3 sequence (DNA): TGTGCCAGCAGTCCCTTACACTACGAGCAGTACTTC.

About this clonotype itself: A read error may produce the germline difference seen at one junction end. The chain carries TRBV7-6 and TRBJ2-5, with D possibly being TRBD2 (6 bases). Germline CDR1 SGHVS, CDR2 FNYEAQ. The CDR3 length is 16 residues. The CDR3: CASSLRGGSHGETQYF. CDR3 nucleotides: TGTGCTAGCAGCTTACGAGGAGGGTCACACGGGGAGACCCAGTACTTC.

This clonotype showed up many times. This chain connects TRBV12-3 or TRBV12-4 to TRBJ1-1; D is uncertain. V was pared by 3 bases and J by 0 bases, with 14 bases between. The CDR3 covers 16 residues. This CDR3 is CASSLGTVSMNTEAFF. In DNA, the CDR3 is TGTGCCAGCAGTTTGGGAACCGTCTCCATGAACACTGAAGCTTTCTTT.

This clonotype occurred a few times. CDR3 bases: TGCAGCGCGGGACTCCTGAACACCGGGGAGCTGTTTTTT. Protein sequence: CSAGLLNTGELFF. The V gene is TRBV29-1, the J gene TRBJ2-2; weak D call: TRBD2 (6 bases). This CDR3 spans 13 amino acids. The germline V gene has CDR1 SQVTM and CDR2 ANQGSEA. V was shortened by 7 bases and J by 1 base, with 10 bases between the two germline ends.

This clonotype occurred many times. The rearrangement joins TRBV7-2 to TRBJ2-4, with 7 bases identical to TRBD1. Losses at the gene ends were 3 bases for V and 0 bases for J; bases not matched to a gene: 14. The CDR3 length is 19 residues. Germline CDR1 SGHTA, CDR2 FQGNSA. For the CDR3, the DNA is TGTGCCAGCAGCTTTTCACCGGGACAGTCTGTACTAGCCAAAAACATTCAGTACTTC. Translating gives CASSFSPGQSVLAKNIQYF.

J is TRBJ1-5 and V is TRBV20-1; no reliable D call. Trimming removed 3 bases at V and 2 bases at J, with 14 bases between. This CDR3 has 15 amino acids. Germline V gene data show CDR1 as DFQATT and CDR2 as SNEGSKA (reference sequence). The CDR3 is CSASPGRRGNQPQHF. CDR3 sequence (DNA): TGCAGTGCTAGCCCCGGCAGGCGAGGCAATCAGCCCCAGCATTTT.

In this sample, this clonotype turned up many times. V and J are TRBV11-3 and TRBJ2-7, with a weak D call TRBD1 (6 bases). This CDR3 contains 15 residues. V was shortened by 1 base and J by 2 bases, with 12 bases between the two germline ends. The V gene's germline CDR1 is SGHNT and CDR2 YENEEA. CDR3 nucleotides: TGTGCCAGCAGCTTAGCGACAGGCTTTCCCTACGAGCAGTACTTC. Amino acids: CASSLATGFPYEQYF.

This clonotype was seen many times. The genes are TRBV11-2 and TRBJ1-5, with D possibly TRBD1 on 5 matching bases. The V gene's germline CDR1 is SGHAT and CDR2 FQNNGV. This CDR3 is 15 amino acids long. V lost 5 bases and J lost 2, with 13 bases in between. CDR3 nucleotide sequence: TGTGCCAGCAGCCAAGGGGTGGGTGGCAATCAGCCCCAGCATTTT. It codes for CASSQGVGGNQPQHF.

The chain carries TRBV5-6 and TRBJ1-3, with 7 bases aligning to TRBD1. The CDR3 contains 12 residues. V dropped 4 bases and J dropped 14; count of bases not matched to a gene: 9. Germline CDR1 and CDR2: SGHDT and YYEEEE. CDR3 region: CASSVSGTEVYF. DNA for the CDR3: TGTGCCAGCAGCGTCTCCGGGACAGAAGTATATTTT.

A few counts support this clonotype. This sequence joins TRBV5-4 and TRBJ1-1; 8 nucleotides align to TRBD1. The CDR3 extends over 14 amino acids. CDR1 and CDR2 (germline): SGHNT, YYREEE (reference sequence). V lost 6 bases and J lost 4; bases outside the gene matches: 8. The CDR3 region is CASTPPDRATEAFF. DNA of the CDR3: TGTGCCAGCACCCCGCCGGACAGGGCCACTGAAGCTTTCTTT.

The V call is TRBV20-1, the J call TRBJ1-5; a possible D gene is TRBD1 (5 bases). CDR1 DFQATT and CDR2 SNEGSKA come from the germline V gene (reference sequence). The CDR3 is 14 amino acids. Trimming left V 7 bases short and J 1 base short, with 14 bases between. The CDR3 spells CSVRGEVSNQPQHF. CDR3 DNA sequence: TGCAGTGTTCGGGGGGAGGTGAGCAATCAGCCCCAGCATTTT.

DNA for the CDR3: TGCAGTGCTTACGATGAGTACGAGCAGTACTTC. It encodes CSAYDEYEQYF. This chain joins TRBV20-1 and TRBJ2-7; D is uncertain. Per germline, CDR1 DFQATT and CDR2 SNEGSKA (reference sequence). The CDR3 totals 11 residues. With 5 bases removed from V and 4 bases from J, the gap between germline ends came to 9 bases.

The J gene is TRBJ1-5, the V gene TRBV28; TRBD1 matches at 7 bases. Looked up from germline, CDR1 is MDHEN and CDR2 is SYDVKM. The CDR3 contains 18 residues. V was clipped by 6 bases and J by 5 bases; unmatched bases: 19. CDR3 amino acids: CASSFTKRGQWPDQPQHF. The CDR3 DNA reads TGTGCCAGCAGCTTCACAAAAAGGGGACAGTGGCCCGATCAGCCCCAGCATTTT.

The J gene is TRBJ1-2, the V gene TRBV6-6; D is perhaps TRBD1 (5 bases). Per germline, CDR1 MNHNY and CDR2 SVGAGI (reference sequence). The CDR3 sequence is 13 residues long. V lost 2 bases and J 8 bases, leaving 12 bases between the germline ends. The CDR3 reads CASSYGTGGGYTF. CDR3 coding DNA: TGTGCCAGCAGTTACGGGACCGGGGGGGGCTACACCTTC.

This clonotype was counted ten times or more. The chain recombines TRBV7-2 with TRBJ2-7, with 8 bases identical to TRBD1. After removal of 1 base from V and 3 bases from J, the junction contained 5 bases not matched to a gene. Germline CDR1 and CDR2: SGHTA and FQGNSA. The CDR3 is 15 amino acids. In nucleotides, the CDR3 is TGTGCCAGCAGCTTAGTGATCACAGGGGGCTACGAGCAGTACTTC. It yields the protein CASSLVITGGYEQYF.

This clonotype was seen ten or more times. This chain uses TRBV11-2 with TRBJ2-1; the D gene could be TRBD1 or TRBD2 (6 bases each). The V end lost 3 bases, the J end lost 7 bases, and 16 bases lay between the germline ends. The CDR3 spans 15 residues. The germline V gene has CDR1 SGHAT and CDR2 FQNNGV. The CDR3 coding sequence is TGTGCCAGCAGCTTTCGGGGGCAGGGTAGGAATGAGCAGTTCTTC. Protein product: CASSFRGQGRNEQFF.

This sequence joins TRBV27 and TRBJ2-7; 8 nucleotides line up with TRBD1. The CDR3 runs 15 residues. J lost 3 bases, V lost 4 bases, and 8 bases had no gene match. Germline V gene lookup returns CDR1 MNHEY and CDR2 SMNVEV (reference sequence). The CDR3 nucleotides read TGTGCCAGCAGTTCTACGGGACAGGCATACTACGAGCAGTACTTC. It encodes CASSSTGQAYYEQYF.

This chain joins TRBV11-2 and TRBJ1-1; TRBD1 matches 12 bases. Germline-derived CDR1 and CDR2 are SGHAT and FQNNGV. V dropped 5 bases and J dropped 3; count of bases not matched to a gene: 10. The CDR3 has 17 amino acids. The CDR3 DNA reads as TGTGCCAGCAGCCTCCAGCGGGGACAGGGGGCGCACACTGAAGCTTTCTTT. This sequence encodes CASSLQRGQGAHTEAFF.

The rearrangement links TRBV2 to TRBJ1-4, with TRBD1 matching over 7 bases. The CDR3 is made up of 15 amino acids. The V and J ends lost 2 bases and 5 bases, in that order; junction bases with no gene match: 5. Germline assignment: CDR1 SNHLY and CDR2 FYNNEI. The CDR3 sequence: CASSESRDRNEKLFF. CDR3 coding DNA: TGTGCCAGCAGTGAAAGCAGGGACAGAAATGAAAAACTGTTTTTT.

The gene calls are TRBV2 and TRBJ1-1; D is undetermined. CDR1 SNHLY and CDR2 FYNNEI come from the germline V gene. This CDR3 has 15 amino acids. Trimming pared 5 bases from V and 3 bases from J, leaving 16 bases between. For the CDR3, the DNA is TGTGCCAGCAGTCAAACCTCAATAGGTTACACTGAAGCTTTCTTT. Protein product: CASSQTSIGYTEAFF.

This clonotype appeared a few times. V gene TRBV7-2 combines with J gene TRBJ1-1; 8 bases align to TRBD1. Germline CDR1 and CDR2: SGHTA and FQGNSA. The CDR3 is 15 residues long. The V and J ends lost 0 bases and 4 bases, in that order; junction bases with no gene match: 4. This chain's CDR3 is CASSLAGQGRTEAFF. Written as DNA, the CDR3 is TGTGCCAGCAGCTTAGCTGGACAGGGACGCACTGAAGCTTTCTTT.

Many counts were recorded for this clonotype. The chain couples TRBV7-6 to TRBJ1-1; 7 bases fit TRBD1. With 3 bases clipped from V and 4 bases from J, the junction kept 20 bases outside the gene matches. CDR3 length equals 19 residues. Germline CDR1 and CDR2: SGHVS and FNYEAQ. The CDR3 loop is CASSFFRADRRNKGTEAFF. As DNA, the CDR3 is TGTGCCAGCAGCTTCTTTCGAGCGGACAGGAGGAATAAGGGCACTGAAGCTTTCTTT.

The CDR3 region has the DNA TGTGCCAGTAGTAGCTGGACAGGGCCGGACTACGAGCAGTACTTC. Residues: CASSSWTGPDYEQYF. The chain recombines TRBV19 with TRBJ2-7, with 8 bases aligning to TRBD1. Unmatched junction bases numbered 8, after V lost 4 bases and J lost 3 bases. Germline CDR1 LNHDA, CDR2 SQIVND (reference sequence). The length of the CDR3 is 15 residues.

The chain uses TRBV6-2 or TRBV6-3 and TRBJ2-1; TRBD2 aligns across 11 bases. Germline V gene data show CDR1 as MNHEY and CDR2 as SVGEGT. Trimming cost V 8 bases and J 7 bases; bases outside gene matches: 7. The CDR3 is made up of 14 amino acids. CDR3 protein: CASFGLAGGNEQFF. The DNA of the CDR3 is TGTGCCAGCTTCGGACTAGCGGGTGGGAATGAGCAGTTCTTC.

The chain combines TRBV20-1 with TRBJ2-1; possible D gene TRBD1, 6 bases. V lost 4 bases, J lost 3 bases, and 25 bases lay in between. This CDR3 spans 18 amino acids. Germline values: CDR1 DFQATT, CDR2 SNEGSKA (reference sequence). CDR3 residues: CSATNRDRTNLLYNEQFF. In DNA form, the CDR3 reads TGCAGTGCTACTAACAGGGATCGGACCAACTTACTCTACAATGAGCAGTTCTTC.

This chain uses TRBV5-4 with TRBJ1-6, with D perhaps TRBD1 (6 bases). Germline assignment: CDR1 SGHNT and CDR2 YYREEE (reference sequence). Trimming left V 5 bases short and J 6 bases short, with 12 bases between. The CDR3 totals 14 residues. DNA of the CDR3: TGTGCCAGCAGGGTACAGGGTGGTAATTCACCCCTCCACTTT. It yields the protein CASRVQGGNSPLHF.

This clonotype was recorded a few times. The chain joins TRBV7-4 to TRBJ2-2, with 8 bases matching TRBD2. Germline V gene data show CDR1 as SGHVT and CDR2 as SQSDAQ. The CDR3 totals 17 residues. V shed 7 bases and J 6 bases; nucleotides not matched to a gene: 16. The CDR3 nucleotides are TGTGCCAGCAACCCTAGGAAGAGCGGGGGATTCGCCGGGGAGCTGTTTTTT. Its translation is CASNPRKSGGFAGELFF.